This entry features one T cell receptor (beta chain) sequence. These data are taken from a study of cytomegalovirus exposure and HLA in healthy donors. A multiplex PCR was run with 60 Vbeta primers and 13 Jbeta primers. Libraries were prepared by immunoSEQ multiplex PCR; TCRdb keeps only in-frame clonotypes and omits some of them. This sample yields around 200,000 clones, of which about 88% are seen a single time; around 0.3% belongs to the top ten. Trimming removed 7 bases at V and 5 bases at J, with 18 bases between. The CDR3 consists of 14 residues. Per the germline V gene, CDR1 is MNHEY and CDR2 is SVGAGI.

The specimen was PBMCs. The TCR comes from a woman in her 30s in good health and CMV-seronegative. The rearrangement uses TRBV6-5 and TRBJ2-7; TRBD1 might be the D (6 bases). For the CDR3, the DNA is TGTGCCAGCACCCCAGGGGCTGGGCTGGACGAGCAGTACTTC. This encodes CASTPGAGLDEQYF.